The T cell receptor (beta chain) described here comes from a study of blood T cell repertoires in COVID-19. At the level of the study: The United States, Italy and Spain supplied acute and convalescent COVID-19 samples. PBMCs, B-cell-depleted T cells, or T cells provided the cDNA or gDNA that made up the material.

The CDR3 is made up of 16 amino acids. The trim removed 1 base at V and 3 bases at J, leaving 6 bases unmatched. The germline CDR1 and CDR2 sequences are SEHNR and FQNEAQ (reference sequence). Under the authors' procedure: For nucleated cells, counts were estimated from reference gene primer amplification. Generated by immunoSEQ multiplex PCR, the TCRdb table keeps only in-frame clones and is missing some. V, J and clone size are those of that table, while D and trimming were read from the DNA. The repertoire holds roughly 20,000 clones, with around three quarters as singletons. Sequenced sample: peripheral blood. The TCR sequence derives from a man aged 60 to 75 with active COVID-19. The chain carries TRBV7-9 and TRBJ2-1; TRBD1 matches 7 bases. This CDR3 is CASSLEPRGFYNEQFF. CDR3 nucleotide sequence: TGTGCCAGCAGCTTAGAACCCAGGGGGTTCTACAATGAGCAGTTCTTC.